This TCR beta chain was sequenced during a study of T cells in Graves' hyperthyroidism and ophthalmopathy. Study-level points and caveats: Most clonotypes expanded in thyroid above 0.001 were likewise present in blood.

In this sample, this clonotype turned up many times. Its antigen remains unknown. The source material, RNA transcripts, was used to amplify TCR beta CDR3 regions. RT-PCR in the first round (using the HTBI primer set) targeted the TCR CDR3. TCRdb called the multiplex PCR reads again in MiXCR, with one record for every CDR3 protein. The sample gives 400,000 or so distinct CDR3 sequences, roughly 15% of which show up once; roughly 19% is in the top ten. Reasons for excluding patients were uncontrolled infection, other autoimmune disease, pregnancy or lactation. The CDR3 totals 15 residues. J was trimmed by 4 bases and V by 5 bases; bases with no gene match: 10. CDR1 is MNHEY, CDR2 SMNVEV, per germline (reference sequence).

The sequence was obtained from a woman in her fifties or sixties with Graves' ophthalmopathy. Sequenced input: blood. V gene TRBV27 combines with J gene TRBJ2-7; TRBD1 matches 8 bases. CDR3 in amino acids: CASSPTRDRYYEQYF. The CDR3 nucleotides are TGTGCCAGCAGTCCTACCCGGGACAGGTATTACGAGCAGTACTTC.